This T cell receptor (beta chain) was found in a study of T-cell reconstitution after alpha-beta-depleted transplantation in children. This clonotype was picked up a small number of times. Its antigen remains unknown. Study findings and constraints: T-cell counts and diversity were attributed mostly to newly produced T cells one year after transplant. Several hundred rapidly expanded clones from non-depleted graft cells reportedly supplied alpha-beta T cells about two months post-transplant. Some patients owed their high day-60 TCRbeta diversity to surviving recipient T cells and thymic progenitors.

Molecular barcoding with unique molecular identifiers was used for the TCRbeta library. TCRdb re-called the PCR reads through MiXCR, storing one row per CDR3 protein. The sample records some 150,000 distinct CDR3 sequences, about 9% being singletons. Sequenced here: PBMCs, mostly from graft donor cells, sampled 180 days after TCRalphabeta/CD19-depleted stem cell transplant. This clonotype was sampled from a female patient between 2 and 15 years old who had a stem cell transplant for congenital amegakaryocytic thrombocytopenia, so the T cells may come from the graft donor.

The CDR3 region has the DNA TGTGCCAGCAGTCGCCGGACTAGCGGGAGGGCCGTCGGGACCCAGTACTTC. Translation gives CASSRRTSGRAVGTQYF. This sequence joins TRBV27 and TRBJ2-5, with TRBD2 matching over 15 bases. V shed 5 bases, J shed 7 bases, and the junction held 11 bases outside the gene matches. Germline CDR1 reads MNHEY; CDR2 reads SMNVEV (reference sequence). CDR3 size: 17 residues.